This T cell receptor beta chain came from a study of blood T cell repertoires in COVID-19 (dated by TCRdb to the early 2020s). For context, the study as a whole: The collaborator samples originated in the United States, Italy and Spain and spanned the acute and convalescent phases of COVID-19. The repertoires were released in a freely available public database meant as a resource for research on the immune response to SARS-CoV-2. The samples were drawn from two sources: the first 160 participants of the ongoing ImmuneRACE study, and fewer than 1,500 subjects contributed by 6 global collaborators. The prospective study material was composed of cDNA or gDNA derived from T cells, B-cell-depleted T cells, or PBMCs. Sample metadata almost always included a de-identified subject ID, COVID-19 status, age in years and sex. The dataset comprised deeply sampled blood TCRbeta repertoires from subjects exposed to, actively infected with, or recovered from COVID-19. Where available, HLA class I and class II types were taken from metadata supplied by the sample provider and were not determined by assay-based typing.

Whole blood was collected in K2EDTA tubes by collaborating institutions according to the institutions' own protocols. Collaborator samples were shipped for TCRbeta analysis as frozen whole blood, isolated PBMCs, or DNA extracted from either sample type. Trimming at the junction amounts to 2 bases on V and 6 bases on J, and the germline ends lie 10 bases apart. As encoded in the germline V gene, CDR1 is SGHNT while CDR2 is YENEEA. The CDR3 holds 14 amino acids from the cysteine to the phenylalanine. The kept DNA is CDR3 alone, 42 bases in frame from the first base. Comments on this clone: The antigen this receptor binds is unknown. Base quality data are lacking; no much larger clone is found one base away.

Overall study results and their limits: Clinical and demographic metadata were provided uncurated, with the amount varying by source and participant.

The immunoSEQ Assay, a bias-controlled multiplex PCR, was used to amplify TCRbeta CDR3 regions from genomic DNA. From the authors' description of their analysis: Nucleated cell counts per sample were estimated from amplification of reference gene primers within the assay. To quantify the absolute abundance of each unique TCRbeta CDR3 rearrangement, sequence reads were collapsed and filtered. For each sample, productive Simpson clonality was calculated as the square root of Simpson's diversity index over productive rearrangements. Drawn from immuneACCESS, this table holds only the in-frame rearrangements with V and J called that TCRdb kept. Clones are partly lost; checked studies trace under half to an unresolved V gene and leave the rest unexplained. The V and J calls and clone size come from that table; D and trimming were worked out from the DNA. This sample holds roughly 14,000 clones; around 87% were observed only once. The ten largest clones represent around 33% of the sample.

The chain joins TRBV11-3 to TRBJ2-2, with the D gene call left open. What was sequenced was peripheral blood. This TCR derives from a human donor in a cohort sampled during active COVID-19. The CDR3 region reads CASSLTVYPGELFF. The sequenced DNA: TGTGCCAGCAGCTTAACAGTGTACCCCGGGGAGCTGTTTTTT.